The clone carrying this TCR beta chain appeared once. No antigen is known for it. This specimen belongs to a study of cytotoxic CD8 clonotypes in ibrutinib-treated CLL. Whole-study context: Recorded responses included around 24 partial and 2 complete; following median around 73 months, roughly 15 stayed remitted and roughly twelve progressed. Study-wide results and caveats: Public clonotypes, found uncommonly, either contracted or stayed stable on treatment. Sampling times, which were not matched between the groups, differed between sustained-remission patients and progressing patients.

J lost 4 bases, V lost 4 bases, and 7 bases had no gene match. The CDR3 length is 16 residues. Germline loops: CDR1 SGHDT, CDR2 YYEEEE. Measured with immunoSEQ multiplex PCR; TCRdb has only the in-frame clones, and not every one. The sample comprises some 200,000 clones, about three quarters of which are singletons, and about 6% rests with the top ten. The input for sequencing was PBMCs, taken after 12 months of ibrutinib treatment. The rearrangement uses TRBV5-6 and TRBJ1-6; 8 positions match TRBD1. The sequence was collected from a human donor with chronic lymphocytic leukemia. DNA for the CDR3: TGTGCCAGCAGCCTAGCGGACAGGGCTTATAATTCACCCCTCCACTTT. The encoded protein is CASSLADRAYNSPLHF.